The subject of this entry is one T cell receptor beta chain. Its antigen is not known. The CDR3 length is 14 residues. Deletions cut 4 bases from V and 1 base from J, with 10 bases between. Germline-derived CDR1 and CDR2 are SGHTA and FQGTGA. This PCR relied on a set of 60 Vbeta primers and 13 Jbeta primers. This table comes from immunoSEQ multiplex PCR, and its TCRdb copy is limited to in-frame clones, with some not included. The sample consists of 100,000 to 150,000 clones, around four fifths of them appearing once. The sample belongs to a study of cytomegalovirus exposure and HLA in healthy donors. Overall study findings and caveats: After further analysis at a later stage, 16,951 TCR beta sequences were associated with HLA alleles at 0.05 false discovery rate.

Sequencing was done on a sample of PBMCs. The source of this sequence is a man aged 40-50 years in good health and CMV-seronegative. The chain combines TRBV7-3 with TRBJ2-5; D is possibly TRBD2 (7 bases). The CDR3 region is CASSWGGAQETQYF. The CDR3 DNA follows: TGTGCCAGCAGCTGGGGGGGGGCCCAAGAGACCCAGTACTTC.